This is a list of T cell receptor beta chains from one sample in a study of cytomegalovirus exposure and HLA in healthy donors. Clones were sequenced by immunoSEQ multiplex PCR, and TCRdb holds only the in-frame ones, with some missing. The sample records roughly 100,000 clones, 76% being singletons. The sequencing sample was made of PBMCs. Source of these receptors: a man between 40 and 49 years old in good health and CMV-seropositive. CDR3s include the opening cysteine and the closing phenylalanine or tryptophan. Fields, in order: J gene, D gene, clone size, V gene, CDR3 protein, CDR3 DNA. D genes are given only for firm matches. Not every row has a clone size; where given, it reads once, few, many or a size class.

J: TRBJ1-4
D: -
size: -
V: TRBV5-4
CDR3: CASSVRGVKEKLFF
DNA: TGTGCCAGCAGCGTGCGGGGGGTAAAGGAAAAACTGTTTTTT

J: TRBJ1-4
D: -
size: -
V: TRBV7-2
CDR3: CASSVQALGGLSEKLFF
DNA: TGTGCCAGCAGCGTACAGGCGTTGGGGGGATTGAGTGAAAAACTGTTTTTT

J: TRBJ2-7
D: TRBD2
size: -
V: TRBV29-1
CDR3: CSVAGTSKASYEQYF
DNA: TGCAGCGTTGCCGGGACTAGCAAGGCTAGCTACGAGCAGTACTTC

J: TRBJ2-6
D: TRBD1
size: -
V: TRBV4-3
CDR3: CASGTGRSGANVLTF
DNA: TGCGCCAGCGGGACAGGGAGATCTGGGGCCAACGTCCTGACTTTC

J: TRBJ2-3
D: TRBD2
size: -
V: TRBV7-3
CDR3: CASSLGLAGARSDTQYF
DNA: TGTGCCAGCAGCTTGGGACTAGCGGGAGCTAGGTCAGATACGCAGTATTTT

J: TRBJ1-1
D: TRBD1
size: -
V: TRBV6-1
CDR3: CASKRDRDYTEAFF
DNA: TGTGCCAGCAAGCGGGACAGGGACTACACTGAAGCTTTCTTT

J: TRBJ2-2
D: -
size: -
V: TRBV7-7
CDR3: CASSLTRGTGELFF
DNA: TGTGCTAGCAGCTTAACCCGGGGCACCGGGGAGCTGTTTTTT

J: TRBJ2-5
D: -
size: -
V: TRBV30
CDR3: CAWSENPGETQYF
DNA: TGTGCCTGGAGTGAAAACCCGGGGGAGACCCAGTACTTC

J: TRBJ1-5
D: TRBD1
size: -
V: TRBV7-2
CDR3: CASAQGAGNQPQHF
DNA: TGTGCCAGCGCACAGGGGGCTGGCAATCAGCCCCAGCATTTT

J: TRBJ1-1
D: -
size: -
V: TRBV7-3
CDR3: CASSVRTPWNTEAFF
DNA: TGTGCCAGCAGCGTCAGGACACCATGGAACACTGAAGCTTTCTTT

J: TRBJ2-1
D: -
size: -
V: TRBV5-6
CDR3: CASSLVEQQFF
DNA: TGTGCCAGCAGCTTGGTAGAACAGCAGTTCTTC

J: TRBJ1-5
D: -
size: -
V: TRBV6-1
CDR3: CASSEGGISQPQHF
DNA: TGTGCCAGCAGTGAAGGAGGGATAAGTCAGCCCCAGCATTTT

J: TRBJ2-5
D: -
size: -
V: TRBV7-2
CDR3: CASSPPARAGETQYF
DNA: TGTGCCAGCAGCCCCCCGGCCAGGGCAGGCGAGACCCAGTACTTC

J: TRBJ1-5
D: -
size: few
V: TRBV10-3
CDR3: CAISDIMSNQPQHF
DNA: TGTGCCATCAGTGATATAATGAGCAATCAGCCCCAGCATTTT

J: TRBJ2-3
D: TRBD2
size: -
V: TRBV2
CDR3: CASKGLAGPFATDTQYF
DNA: TGTGCCAGCAAAGGACTAGCGGGTCCTTTTGCCACAGATACGCAGTATTTT

J: TRBJ2-1
D: -
size: -
V: TRBV28
CDR3: CASSLASNEQFF
DNA: TGTGCCAGCAGTTTAGCGAGCAATGAGCAGTTCTTC